Listed here is a single T cell receptor beta chain. Its antigen is still unknown. The germline CDR1 and CDR2 sequences are SGHTA and FQGNSA. V was pared by 1 base and J by 8 bases, with 7 bases of the junction left unmatched. The CDR3 extends over 14 amino acids. TCRdb reprocessed the RT-PCR reads via MiXCR and lists one record per CDR3 protein. Among about 520,000 distinct CDR3 sequences listed, about 25% were seen once. These data originate in a study of response to subunit inactivated influenza vaccine. Study-level points and caveats: Researchers suggested that each seasonal influenza vaccination recruits few new T cells.

The clonotype comes from a man between 45 and 60 years old who received an inactivated influenza vaccine. The chain combines TRBV7-2 with TRBJ1-2; 7 bases map to TRBD1. The sample consisted of CD4+ T cells sorted from PBMCs, taken roughly 5 days after vaccination. This chain's CDR3 is CASSLGQGESGYTF. CDR3 in DNA: TGTGCCAGCAGCTTAGGGCAGGGGGAAAGCGGCTACACCTTC.